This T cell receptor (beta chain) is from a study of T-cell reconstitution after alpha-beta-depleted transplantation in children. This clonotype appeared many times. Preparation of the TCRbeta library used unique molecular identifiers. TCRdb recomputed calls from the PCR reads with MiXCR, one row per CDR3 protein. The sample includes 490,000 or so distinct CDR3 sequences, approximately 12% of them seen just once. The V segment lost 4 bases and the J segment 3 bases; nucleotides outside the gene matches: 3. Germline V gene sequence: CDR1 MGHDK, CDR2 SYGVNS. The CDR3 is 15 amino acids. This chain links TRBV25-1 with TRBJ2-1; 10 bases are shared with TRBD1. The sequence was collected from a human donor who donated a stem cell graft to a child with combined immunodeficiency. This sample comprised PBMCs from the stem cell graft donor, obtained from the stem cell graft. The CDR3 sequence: CASSAGTGDYNEQFF. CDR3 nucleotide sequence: TGTGCCAGCAGTGCCGGGACAGGGGACTACAATGAGCAGTTCTTC.